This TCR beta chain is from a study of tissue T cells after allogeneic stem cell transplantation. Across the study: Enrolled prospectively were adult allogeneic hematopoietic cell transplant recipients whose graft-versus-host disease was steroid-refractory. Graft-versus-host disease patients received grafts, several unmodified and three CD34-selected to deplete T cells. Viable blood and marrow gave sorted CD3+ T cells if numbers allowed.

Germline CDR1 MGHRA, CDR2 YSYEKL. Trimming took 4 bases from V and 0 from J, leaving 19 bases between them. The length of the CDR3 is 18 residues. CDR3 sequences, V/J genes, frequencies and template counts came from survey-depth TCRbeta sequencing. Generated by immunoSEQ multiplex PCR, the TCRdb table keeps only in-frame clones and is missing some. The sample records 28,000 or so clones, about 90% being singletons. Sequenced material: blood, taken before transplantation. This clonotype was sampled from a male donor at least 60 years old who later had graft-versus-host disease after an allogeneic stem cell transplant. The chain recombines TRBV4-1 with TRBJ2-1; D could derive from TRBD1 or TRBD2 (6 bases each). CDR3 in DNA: TGCGCCAGCAGCCCTGGGAGGTCGAGGGGGAGCTCCTACAATGAGCAGTTCTTC. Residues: CASSPGRSRGSSYNEQFF.